The TCR beta chain under discussion was sequenced for a study of regulatory and conventional T cells in RAG deficiency. Study-level results: Other subsets showed around 9.4-fold reductions, but Treg unique TCR beta sequences fell 75 to 100-fold in these patients. Omenn patients showed >80% Treg-Tconv overlap and shorter CDR3 lengths.

This clone was observed a few times. Its antigen is undetermined. Germline V gene lookup returns CDR1 SGHDN and CDR2 FVKESK. The CDR3 totals 18 residues. V was trimmed by 0 bases and J by 0 bases, leaving 12 bases between them. Libraries were prepared by immunoSEQ multiplex PCR; TCRdb keeps only in-frame clonotypes and omits some of them. The data show over 850 clones, around 85% seen once. This sequence was found in a human donor with RAG deficiency presenting as severe combined immunodeficiency. Sequenced input: CD8+ T cells sorted from blood. The chain joins TRBV14 to TRBJ2-6, with D possibly matching TRBD1 (5 bases). The CDR3 DNA sequence: TGTGCCAGCAGCCAAGATTACAGGACCAGCTCTGGGGCCAACGTCCTGACTTTC. Its protein is CASSQDYRTSSGANVLTF.